This T cell receptor (beta chain) was profiled in a study of human T cells and chemical hapten exposure. Study at large: Mostly female patients had alopecia areata, totalis or universalis.

Using its own MiXCR run on the RACE reads, TCRdb lists one record per CDR3 protein. There are 360,000 or so distinct CDR3 sequences in the sample; about 6% occur only once, and more than 5.5% lies in the top ten. The CDR3 covers 16 residues. Germline V gene sequence: CDR1 SGHTA, CDR2 FQGNSA. The junction had 5 bases not matched to a gene; V was cut back by 5 bases and J by 1 base. This clonotype occurred a few times. Its specificity is unknown. Overall study findings and caveats: Counts of expanded TCRs at PT1 were positively correlated with patch test score.

Time point here: patch test 2, 6 weeks after DPC sensitization. Sample treatment: therapeutic diphenylcyclopropenone sensitization with weekly scalp DPC. Sequences were derived from whole blood, sampled in connection with sensitization to the hapten diphenylcyclopropenone (DPC). The chain links TRBV7-2 to TRBJ2-3, with 11 bases identical to TRBD2. The clonotype was recovered from a woman between 18 and 30 years old with alopecia areata. Some clones in this sample may be carry-over from other donors' samples. CDR3 bases: TGTGCCAGCAGCCCCCCACTAGCGGGGGGCACAGATACGCAGTATTTT. It yields the protein CASSPPLAGGTDTQYF.